These 5 T cell receptor beta chains originate from one sample sequenced in a study of T cell changes during pregnancy in multiple sclerosis. Assay: immunoSEQ multiplex PCR; the TCRdb copy retains only in-frame clones and omits some. The sample contains approximately 57,000 clones, around 93% of which appear only once. Material: peripheral blood, obtained after pregnancy. The origin of the receptors is a female donor in good health, enrolled as a control in a pregnancy study.

The chain employs TRBV2 and TRBJ2-1; D might be TRBD2 (5 bases). Germline assignment: CDR1 SNHLY and CDR2 FYNNEI. V was pared by 8 bases and J by 9 bases, with 17 bases between. The CDR3 is made up of 13 amino acids. Written as DNA, the CDR3 is TGTGCCAGCCTAAAAGCGGTAGGCGGTGAGCAGTTCTTC. It translates to CASLKAVGGEQFF.

CDR3 nucleotide sequence: TGTGCCAGCAGCTCAGGGGACAGGCCGTACCAAGAGACCCAGTACTTC. Amino acids: CASSSGDRPYQETQYF. The chain joins TRBV7-9 to TRBJ2-5; 8 bases are shared with TRBD1. The CDR3 sequence is 16 residues long. The germline V gene encodes CDR1 SEHNR and CDR2 FQNEAQ (reference sequence). The J segment lost 0 bases and the V segment lost 4 bases, leaving 7 bases of the junction unmatched.

The gene calls are TRBV2 and TRBJ1-5; TRBD1 matches 7 bases. This CDR3 is built from 14 residues. Trimming took 3 bases from V and 5 from J; bases not matched to a gene: 4. Germline V lookup: CDR1 SNHLY, CDR2 FYNNEI. The CDR3 DNA sequence: TGTGCCAGCAGTGAGGACAGGTTTGATCAGCCCCAGCATTTT. Translated: CASSEDRFDQPQHF. Using reference TRBV2 and TRBJ1-5 for the parts outside the CDR3, the full variable domain is EPEVTQTPSHQVTQMGQEVILRCVPISNHLYFYWYRQILGQKVEFLVSFYNNEISEKSEIFDDQFSVERPDGSNFTLKIRSTKLEDSAMYFCASSEDRFDQPQHFGDGTRLSIL.

The chain is built from TRBV5-6 and TRBJ2-2; D unresolved. Per the germline V gene, CDR1 is SGHDT and CDR2 is YYEEEE. The CDR3 runs to 15 residues. The germline V and J ends were trimmed by 0 bases and 1 base, with 7 bases remaining between them. CDR3: CASSLEARNTGELFF. The CDR3 bases are TGTGCCAGCAGCTTGGAGGCTAGGAACACCGGGGAGCTGTTTTTT.

Here the CDR3 reads CASSREAGEETQYF. CDR3 nucleotides: TGCGCCAGCAGTCGCGAGGCAGGGGAAGAGACCCAGTACTTC. The genes are TRBV4-1 and TRBJ2-5; a weak D match, TRBD1 (6 bases). CDR1 is MGHRA, CDR2 YSYEKL, per germline. This CDR3 has 14 amino acids. Trimming shortened V by 6 bases and J by 3 bases, and 14 bases separated the two germline ends.